This T cell receptor (beta chain) was obtained from a study of cytomegalovirus exposure and HLA in healthy donors. The PCR contained 60 Vbeta and 13 Jbeta primers. Some clones are missing from TCRdb's copy, which holds only in-frame ones; the method was immunoSEQ multiplex PCR. The table includes 170,000 or so clones, 80% to 85% detected once. A word on this clone: Its antigen is not known. Other DNA sequences within the sample encode an identical CDR3.

V shed 2 bases and J shed 3 bases, with 5 bases lying between them. Per the germline V gene, CDR1 is SGHTA and CDR2 is FQGNSA. CDR3 size: 12 residues. Study-wide points: Across donors, sequencing depth was assumed by presence/absence analyses to be roughly uniform. Later analysis suggested links between common viral pathogens and several top significant clusters. Upon later analysis, TCR association rates were observed to vary by HLA locus, being highest for DRB1 and lowest for HLA-C.

The sequence came from a man aged 50-59 years in good health and CMV-seronegative. Sample: PBMCs. The chain employs TRBV7-2 and TRBJ2-7, with D unclear. CDR3 in amino acids: CASSLPGYEQYF. CDR3 nucleotide sequence: TGTGCCAGCAGCTTACCGGGCTACGAGCAGTACTTC.